The rows below give T cell receptor beta chains drawn from one sample of a study of cytomegalovirus exposure and HLA in healthy donors. Only in-frame clones appear in the TCRdb table, and some are missing; sequencing was by immunoSEQ multiplex PCR. The sample lists more than 110,000 clones; more than 60% were seen once. Sequenced: PBMCs. The receptors originated from a woman aged 50 to 60 in good health and CMV-seropositive. Each CDR3 is given with its conserved first and last residue.

v_call cdr3_aa
TRBV5-1 CASSLGDKNSPLHF
TRBV4-2 CARWGGTGGTGELFF
TRBV2 CASSVGGYEQYF
TRBV5-1 CASSQSTGGELFF
TRBV4-3 CASSQERGHSEWTEAFF
TRBV16 CASSHGRARSYEQYF
TRBV2 CATARDNNQPQHF
TRBV27 CAKQLAGGPHEQYF
TRBV6-6 CASINPGSNYGYTF
TRBV19 CASRPPTRQDYTF
TRBV5-8 CASSSYRSPNTEAFF
TRBV4-1 CASSPPDRNTEAFF
TRBV10-3 CAISEGDQPQHF
TRBV5-4 CASSSPRVGLEETQYF